These 29 T cell receptor beta chains share one sample of origin, sequenced in a study of cytotoxic CD8 clonotypes in ibrutinib-treated CLL. Repertoires were generated with immunoSEQ multiplex PCR, while TCRdb's copy carries only in-frame clones and drops some. The table shows 200,000 to 250,000 clones, with 70% occurring only once. This specimen was PBMCs, taken after 24 months of ibrutinib treatment. The receptors here all came from a human donor with chronic lymphocytic leukemia.

The chain couples TRBV4-1 to TRBJ2-1, with D tentatively TRBD2 (5 bases). The CDR3 is 15 residues long. V shed 5 bases and J shed 6 bases, with 17 bases lying between them. Germline CDR1 and CDR2: MGHRA and YSYEKL. The CDR3 DNA reads as TGCGCCAGCAGCACCGGGCCACTAGATCCCAATGAGCAGTTCTTC. This translates into CASSTGPLDPNEQFF.

The genes are TRBV9 and TRBJ1-1, with TRBD1 matching over 7 bases. The CDR3 runs to 15 residues. In germline, CDR1 is SGDLS, CDR2 YYNGEE. The V segment lost 4 bases and the J segment 3 bases; nucleotides outside the gene matches: 9. The CDR3 protein is CASSNREGAYTEAFF. The CDR3 nucleotides are TGTGCCAGCAGCAATCGAGAGGGGGCTTACACTGAAGCTTTCTTT.

This clone was detected once. J is TRBJ1-3 and V is TRBV28; maybe TRBD1 (6 bases). Germline V CDR1 and CDR2: MDHEN, SYDVKM. V lost 3 bases and J 0 bases, leaving 9 bases between the germline ends. This CDR3 is 15 amino acids long. This CDR3 is CASSLGGRSGNTIYF. CDR3 in DNA: TGTGCCAGCAGTTTGGGGGGCCGCTCTGGAAACACCATATATTTT.

This clone was observed a single time. A read error may produce the germline difference seen at one junction end. This chain connects TRBV28 to TRBJ2-7; D possibly corresponds to TRBD1 (6 bases). Germline CDR1 and CDR2: MDHEN and SYDVKM. CDR3 length equals 12 residues. This chain's CDR3 is CASSSRDKERDF. CDR3 bases: TGTGCCAGCAGTTCCCGGGACAAGGAAAGGGACTTC.

V and J are TRBV5-1 and TRBJ2-1; no clear D gene. The germline V and J ends were trimmed by 4 bases and 2 bases, with 16 bases remaining between them. This CDR3 is 16 amino acids long. CDR1 is SGHRS and CDR2 is YFSETQ in the germline V gene. CDR3 in amino acids: CASSPKAHITYNEQFF. The CDR3 DNA is TGCGCCAGCAGCCCCAAAGCGCATATCACCTACAATGAGCAGTTCTTC.

This rearrangement joins TRBV5-1 to TRBJ1-2, with D maybe TRBD1 (5 bases). Germline assignment: CDR1 SGHRS and CDR2 YFSETQ. V was cut by 1 base and J by 5 bases, with 15 bases left in between. The CDR3 runs to 15 residues. The CDR3 bases are TGCGCCAGCAGCTTGCCCGGGGACGAGTGGTATGGCTACACCTTC. This encodes CASSLPGDEWYGYTF.

The rearrangement links TRBV6-5 to TRBJ2-7; TRBD1 matches 8 bases. The germline V gene has CDR1 MNHEY and CDR2 SVGAGI. After removal of 6 bases from V and 2 bases from J, the junction contained 3 bases not matched to a gene. CDR3 length: 13 amino acids. The CDR3 is CASRRDRTYEQYF. The CDR3, as DNA: TGTGCCAGCAGGAGGGACAGGACCTACGAGCAGTACTTC.

The V and J genes are TRBV28 and TRBJ2-7, with unresolved D. Germline V gene lookup returns CDR1 MDHEN and CDR2 SYDVKM. V was pared by 5 bases and J by 6 bases, with 14 bases between. This CDR3 contains 13 residues. The CDR3 bases are TGTGCCAGCAGTACACCATTAAGCTTCGAGCAGTACTTC. Its translation is CASSTPLSFEQYF. Filled out from reference TRBV28 and TRBJ2-7, the complete variable domain reads DVKVTQSSRYLVKRTGEKVFLECVQDMDHENMFWYRQDPGLGLRLIYFSYDVKMKEKGDIPEGYSVSREKKERFSLILESASTNQTSMYLCASSTPLSFEQYFGPGTRLTVT.

This sequence joins TRBV19 and TRBJ2-7, with D perhaps TRBD2 (6 bases). V lost 6 bases and J 3 bases, leaving 12 bases between the germline ends. Germline V gives CDR1 LNHDA, CDR2 SQIVND (reference sequence). The CDR3 runs to 13 residues. The CDR3 region is CASREGQGYEQYF. The CDR3 nucleotides are TGTGCCAGTAGGGAGGGGCAGGGCTACGAGCAGTACTTC.

The chain carries TRBV27 and TRBJ1-2; D remains ambiguous. The CDR3 is 17 amino acids. The V end lost 5 bases, the J end lost 0 bases, and 19 bases lay between the germline ends. Germline CDR1 is MNHEY and CDR2 is SMNVEV (reference sequence). The DNA of the CDR3 is TGTGCCAGCAGTCTTATTGGAGAGGCTCGGGCTAACTATGGCTACACCTTC. Translating it yields CASSLIGEARANYGYTF.

This clone was counted once. This chain connects TRBV15 to TRBJ2-3, with D hard to call. The V gene lost 3 bases and the J gene lost 2 bases, with 12 bases spanning the gap. CDR1 and CDR2 (germline): LNHNV, YYDKDF (reference sequence). The CDR3 sequence is 15 residues long. The CDR3 protein is CATSSLKADTDTQYF. CDR3 coding DNA: TGTGCCACCAGCAGCCTGAAGGCAGACACAGATACGCAGTATTTT. Full variable domain (outside the CDR3, taken from reference TRBV15 and TRBJ2-3): DAMVIQNPRYQVTQFGKPVTLSCSQTLNHNVMYWYQQKSSQAPKLLFHYYDKDFNNEADTPDNFQSRRPNTSFCFLDIRSPGLGDTAMYLCATSSLKADTDTQYFGPGTRLTVL.

V usage is TRBV2 and J usage is TRBJ1-2, with D possibly being TRBD1 (5 bases). This CDR3 is 13 amino acids long. Germline V CDR1 and CDR2: SNHLY, FYNNEI. V was trimmed by 3 bases and J by 3 bases, leaving 8 bases between them. The CDR3 loop is CASSEGDHYGYTF. The CDR3 DNA is TGTGCCAGCAGTGAGGGGGACCACTATGGCTACACCTTC.

The chain is built from TRBV5-4 and TRBJ1-1, with D possibly matching TRBD1 (6 bases). Trimming left V 4 bases short and J 4 bases short, with 14 bases between. The CDR3 runs to 14 residues. Germline V CDR1 and CDR2: SGHNT, YYREEE (reference sequence). CDR3 in DNA: TGTGCCAGCAGCCTATCAACAGGGCCCACTGAAGCTTTCTTT. Its translation: CASSLSTGPTEAFF.

The chain combines TRBV30 with TRBJ1-2; D is possibly TRBD1 (5 bases). This CDR3 has 13 amino acids. The V end lost 4 bases, the J end lost 1 base, and 10 bases lay between the germline ends. The germline gives CDR1 GTSNPN, CDR2 SVGIG (reference sequence). The chain's CDR3 is CAWTSGFNYGYTF. In nucleotides, the CDR3 is TGTGCCTGGACCTCAGGGTTTAACTATGGCTACACCTTC.

This clone was seen a few times. J is TRBJ2-6 and V is TRBV18; D is perhaps TRBD1 (6 bases). Trimming cost V 2 bases and J 1 base, with 6 bases left between them. The CDR3 runs to 15 residues. Per the germline V gene, CDR1 is KGHSH and CDR2 is LQKENI. This CDR3 reads CASSPGTSGANVLTF. CDR3 sequence (DNA): TGTGCCAGCTCACCAGGGACATCTGGGGCCAACGTCCTGACTTTC.

For the CDR3, the DNA is TGTGCCATCAGTACCGGGACTAGCTTATGGGAGCAGTTCTTC. The encoded protein is CAISTGTSLWEQFF. V and J are TRBV10-3 and TRBJ2-1; 9 bases map to TRBD2. The V gene end was trimmed by 5 bases and the J gene end by 10 bases; junction bases not matched to a gene: 9. Germline V gene lookup returns CDR1 ENHRY and CDR2 SYGVKD. The CDR3 is 14 amino acids.

The gene calls are TRBV19 and TRBJ2-7; 12 bases agree with TRBD2. The germline CDR1 and CDR2 sequences are LNHDA and SQIVND (reference sequence). The CDR3 has 14 amino acids. V was pared by 5 bases and J by 7 bases, with 6 bases of the junction left unmatched. The CDR3 DNA reads TGTGCCAGTAGTTCTAGCGGGAGGGCGCGGGAGCAGTACTTC. As protein: CASSSSGRAREQYF.

The chain combines TRBV6-5 with TRBJ2-7, with a possible D match to TRBD2 (5 bases). Per the germline V gene, CDR1 is MNHEY and CDR2 is SVGAGI. The V and J ends lost 6 bases and 4 bases respectively, with 19 bases between them. The CDR3 runs 15 residues. CDR3 bases: TGTGCCAGCAGCCTACTAGGATCACGTTTATACGAGCAGTACTTC. This translates into CASSLLGSRLYEQYF.

The V call is TRBV4-3, the J call TRBJ2-1; D is unresolved. Germline CDR1 and CDR2: LGHNA and YSLEER. V was clipped by 0 bases and J by 9 bases, with 15 bases between them. The CDR3 contains 15 residues. CDR3 in DNA: TGCGCCAGCAGCCAAGATCGCCCAGGTCTGGGTGAGCAGTTCTTC. Encoded protein: CASSQDRPGLGEQFF.

The chain's CDR3 is CASSELLAEAFF. The CDR3 DNA reads TGTGCCAGCAGTGAACTCCTCGCTGAAGCTTTCTTT. This chain uses TRBV6-1 with TRBJ1-1, with no clear D. There are 12 residues in the CDR3. V was pared by 2 bases and J by 6 bases, with 7 bases between. Germline V CDR1 and CDR2: MNHNS, SASEGT.

The J gene is TRBJ2-2, the V gene TRBV9, with unresolved D. The germline V gene has CDR1 SGDLS and CDR2 YYNGEE. V was cut by 2 bases and J by 6 bases, with 11 bases left in between. CDR3 length: 14 residues. This CDR3 reads CASSVRLVSGELFF. The CDR3 DNA follows: TGTGCCAGCAGCGTCAGACTTGTGTCCGGGGAGCTGTTTTTT.

V usage is TRBV30 and J usage is TRBJ1-5, with TRBD1 matching 9 bases. Germline V gene sequence: CDR1 GTSNPN, CDR2 SVGIG (reference sequence). V shed 1 base, J shed 6 bases, and the junction held 1 base outside the gene matches. CDR3 length: 13 residues. The CDR3 DNA follows: TGTGCCTGGAGTGGGACAGGGGTTCAGCCCCAGCATTTT. Protein sequence: CAWSGTGVQPQHF.

The chain couples TRBV29-1 to TRBJ2-5; D might be TRBD1 (5 bases). The CDR3 length is 13 residues. The germline CDR1 and CDR2 sequences are SQVTM and ANQGSEA. V lost 4 bases, J lost 0 bases, and 9 bases lay in between. CDR3 in DNA: TGCAGCGTTGGGAGACAGTACCAAGAGACCCAGTACTTC. It is translated as CSVGRQYQETQYF.

This clone was picked up a small number of times. This rearrangement joins TRBV14 to TRBJ1-2; D is perhaps TRBD1 (6 bases). Germline V lookup: CDR1 SGHDN, CDR2 FVKESK. The CDR3 is 13 amino acids. With 0 bases removed from V and 8 bases from J, the gap between germline ends came to 10 bases. The CDR3 here is CASSQEQGWGYTF. CDR3 in DNA: TGTGCCAGCAGCCAAGAACAGGGTTGGGGCTACACCTTC.

The rearrangement joins TRBV30 to TRBJ1-1, with D possibly matching TRBD1 (5 bases). V lost 0 bases and J 8 bases, leaving 16 bases between the germline ends. This CDR3 region has 14 residues. Germline CDR1 reads GTSNPN; CDR2 reads SVGIG (reference sequence). CDR3 residues: CAWSVNLLGTEAFF. CDR3 DNA: TGTGCCTGGAGTGTGAATCTTCTGGGGACCGAAGCTTTCTTT.

This clone showed up just once. The chain combines TRBV15 with TRBJ2-3; a weak D match, TRBD1 (5 bases). CDR1 is LNHNV and CDR2 is YYDKDF in the germline V gene (reference sequence). Trimming shortened V by 4 bases and J by 2 bases, and 10 bases separated the two germline ends. There are 14 residues in the CDR3. CDR3 residues: CATSIRQITDTQYF. The CDR3 nucleotides are TGTGCCACCAGCATAAGACAGATCACAGATACGCAGTATTTT.

In its sample, this clone was seen a few times. This chain links TRBV7-3 with TRBJ2-7; D is perhaps TRBD2 (6 bases). Germline CDR1 is SGHTA and CDR2 is FQGTGA. The ends were cut back, 5 bases at V and 2 bases at J, with 16 bases in the middle. This CDR3 has 15 amino acids. The CDR3 region is CASSPRGSGTYEQYF. The CDR3 DNA follows: TGTGCCAGCAGCCCGCGTGGTAGCGGAACCTACGAGCAGTACTTC.

V and J are TRBV18 and TRBJ2-7; TRBD1 matches 9 bases. This CDR3 has 14 residues. The V gene end was trimmed by 8 bases and the J gene end by 6 bases; junction bases not matched to a gene: 11. CDR1 and CDR2 (germline): KGHSH, LQKENI. The CDR3 DNA is TGTGCCAGCATACCGGGACAGGGATCGTCCGAGCAGTACTTC. Amino acid sequence: CASIPGQGSSEQYF.

The gene calls are TRBV6-5 and TRBJ2-2, with TRBD2 as a possible D gene (5 bases). This CDR3 is 16 amino acids long. From germline, CDR1 is MNHEY and CDR2 SVGAGI. Between the trimmed V and J ends, which lost 2 bases and 1 base, there was a span of 11 bases. The CDR3: CASSYGRTMNTGELFF. CDR3 in DNA: TGTGCCAGCAGTTACGGGAGAACCATGAACACCGGGGAGCTGTTTTTT.